The following is a T cell receptor beta chain sequence with its context. This sample stems from a study of blood T cell repertoires in COVID-19. Across the study: The United States, Italy and Spain supplied acute and convalescent COVID-19 samples. PBMCs, B-cell-depleted T cells, or T cells were the source of the cDNA or gDNA that made up the material.

Per the germline V gene, CDR1 is SGHAT and CDR2 is FQNNGV. The CDR3 runs 13 residues. V lost 1 base, J lost 1 base, and 4 bases lay in between. TCRdb's copy holds only in-frame clones and misses some; the assay was immunoSEQ multiplex PCR. The table records some 150,000 clones, 80% to 90% of them present only once. Sequencing was performed on peripheral blood. The clonotype originates from a woman aged 45-59 years with acute or convalescent COVID-19. V is TRBV11-2 and J is TRBJ1-1, with D unclear. CDR3 loop: CASSLGANTEAFF. The CDR3 DNA sequence: TGTGCCAGCAGCTTAGGGGCGAACACTGAAGCTTTCTTT.